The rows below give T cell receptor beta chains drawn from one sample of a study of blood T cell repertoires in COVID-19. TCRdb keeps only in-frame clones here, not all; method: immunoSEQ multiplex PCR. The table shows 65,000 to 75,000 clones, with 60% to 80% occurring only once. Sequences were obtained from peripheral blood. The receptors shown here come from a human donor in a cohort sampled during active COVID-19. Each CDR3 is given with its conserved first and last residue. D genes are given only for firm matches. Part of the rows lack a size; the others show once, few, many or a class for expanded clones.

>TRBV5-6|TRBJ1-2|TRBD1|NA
CASNSQGQALNYGYTF
TGTGCCAGCAACTCACAGGGACAGGCGCTTAACTATGGCTACACCTTC
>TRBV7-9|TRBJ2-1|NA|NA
CASNPQGGVVSNNEQFF
TGTGCCAGCAACCCACAGGGTGGGGTAGTCTCGAACAATGAGCAGTTCTTC
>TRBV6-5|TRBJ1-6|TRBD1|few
CASSYSLEGAPPLHF
TGTGCCAGCAGTTACTCGTTGGAGGGGGCACCACCCCTCCACTTT
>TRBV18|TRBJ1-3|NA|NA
CASSPVQTGNTIYF
TGTGCCAGCTCACCTGTGCAGACTGGAAACACCATATATTTT
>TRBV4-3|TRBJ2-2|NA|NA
CASSLLANTGELFF
TGCGCCAGCAGCCTACTAGCAAACACCGGGGAGCTGTTTTTT
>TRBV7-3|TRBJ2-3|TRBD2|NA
CASSPGGGPTDTQYF
TGTGCCAGCAGCCCGGGAGGGGGGCCCACAGATACGCAGTATTTT
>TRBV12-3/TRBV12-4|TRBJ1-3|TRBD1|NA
CASSRDRGNTIYF
TGTGCCAGCAGCCGGGACAGGGGAAACACCATATATTTT
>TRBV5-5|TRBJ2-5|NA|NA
CASSRAGTLQETQYF
TGTGCCAGCAGCCGTGCCGGGACATTACAAGAGACCCAGTACTTC
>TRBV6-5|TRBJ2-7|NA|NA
CASSLEGAYEQYF
TGTGCCAGCAGCCTAGAGGGCGCCTACGAGCAGTACTTC
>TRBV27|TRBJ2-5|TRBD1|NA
CASSLYRGRVETQYF
TGTGCCAGCAGTTTATACAGGGGGCGAGTAGAGACCCAGTACTTC
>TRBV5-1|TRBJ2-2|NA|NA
CASSLDRTGTGELFF
TGCGCCAGCAGCTTGGACAGGACGGGCACCGGGGAGCTGTTTTTT
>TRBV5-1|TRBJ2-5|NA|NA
CASSLNRAQETQYF
TGCGCCAGCAGCCTCAACAGGGCTCAAGAGACCCAGTACTTC
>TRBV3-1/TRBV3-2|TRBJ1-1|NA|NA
CASSQPTARGLAEAFF
TGTGCCAGCAGCCAGCCCACGGCCCGCGGTTTGGCTGAAGCTTTCTTT
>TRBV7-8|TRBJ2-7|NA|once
CASSRRLLYEQYF
TGTGCCAGCAGCCGAAGACTACTCTACGAGCAGTACTTC
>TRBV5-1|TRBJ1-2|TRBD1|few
CASSLGQISYTF
TGCGCCAGCAGCCTGGGACAGATCAGCTACACCTTC
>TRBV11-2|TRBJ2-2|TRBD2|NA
CASSFSLAGGSTGELFF
TGTGCCAGCAGCTTTAGCCTAGCGGGAGGAAGTACCGGGGAGCTGTTTTTT
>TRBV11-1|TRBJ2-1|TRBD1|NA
CASRMTGYNEQFF
TGTGCCAGCAGGATGACAGGGTACAATGAGCAGTTCTTC
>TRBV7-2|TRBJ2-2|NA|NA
CATETRTGELFF
TGTGCCACCGAAACGAGGACCGGGGAGCTGTTTTTT
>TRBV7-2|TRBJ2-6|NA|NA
CASSIQGGGANVLTF
TGTGCCAGCAGCATCCAGGGTGGTGGGGCCAACGTCCTGACTTTC
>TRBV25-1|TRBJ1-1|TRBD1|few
CASRPGQLNTEAFF
TGTGCCAGCAGGCCGGGACAGCTGAACACTGAAGCTTTCTTT
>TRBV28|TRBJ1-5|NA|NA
CASSSQGTWQPQHF
TGTGCCAGCAGTTCTCAGGGTACCTGGCAGCCCCAGCATTTT
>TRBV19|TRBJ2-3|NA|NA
CASSIGGQSDTQYF
TGTGCCAGTAGTATAGGGGGGCAATCAGATACGCAGTATTTT
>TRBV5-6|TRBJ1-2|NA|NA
CASSFWGVANYGYTF
TGTGCCAGCAGCTTTTGGGGGGTAGCTAACTATGGCTACACCTTC
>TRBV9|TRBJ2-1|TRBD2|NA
CASSLYSGGASGSGNEQFF
TGTGCCAGCAGCCTGTACTCCGGGGGGGCCTCTGGTAGCGGCAATGAGCAGTTCTTC
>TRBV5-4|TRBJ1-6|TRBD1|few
CASSRGDRDSSPLHF
TGTGCCAGCAGCCGTGGTGACAGGGATTCTTCACCCCTCCACTTT
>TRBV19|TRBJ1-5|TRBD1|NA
CASSIMGPGGKGNQPQHF
TGTGCCAGTAGTATTATGGGGCCAGGGGGCAAAGGCAATCAGCCCCAGCATTTT
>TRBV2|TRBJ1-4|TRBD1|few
CASSDTGVGGVKFF
TGTGCCAGCAGCGATACAGGGGTCGGGGGGGTTAAGTTTTTT
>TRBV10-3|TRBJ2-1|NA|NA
CAISDAAVGANEQFF
TGTGCCATCAGTGACGCAGCAGTTGGGGCCAATGAGCAGTTCTTC
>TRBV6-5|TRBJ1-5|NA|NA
CASRGGAYSNQPQHF
TGTGCCAGCAGGGGGGGGGCCTATAGCAATCAGCCCCAGCATTTT
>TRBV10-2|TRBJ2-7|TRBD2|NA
CASSEGAGGPYEQYF
TGCGCCAGCAGTGAAGGTGCGGGGGGTCCTTACGAGCAGTACTTC
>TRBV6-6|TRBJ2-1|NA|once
CASSTTRSEQFF
TGTGCCAGCAGCACCACTCGCTCTGAGCAGTTCTTC
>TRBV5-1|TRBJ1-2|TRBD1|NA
CASSTRDRGYGYTF
TGCGCCAGCAGCACACGAGACAGGGGATACGGCTACACCTTC
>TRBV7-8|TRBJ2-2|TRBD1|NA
CASSRQGTGELFF
TGTGCCAGCAGCCGACAGGGCACCGGGGAGCTGTTTTTT
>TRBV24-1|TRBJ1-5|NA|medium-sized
CATSDLSINQPQHF
TGTGCCACCAGTGATTTGAGCATCAATCAGCCCCAGCATTTT
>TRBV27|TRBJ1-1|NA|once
CASSLPPVGGLLLYTEAFF
TGTGCCAGCAGTTTACCCCCGGTGGGGGGGCTTTTACTGTACACTGAAGCTTTCTTT
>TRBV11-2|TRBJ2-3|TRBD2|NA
CASSLKAGRYF
TGTGCCAGCAGCTTAAAAGCGGGGCGGTATTTT
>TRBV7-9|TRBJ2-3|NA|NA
CASSGRVRRLNTDTQYF
TGTGCCAGCAGCGGGCGGGTTCGGCGATTAAACACAGATACGCAGTATTTT
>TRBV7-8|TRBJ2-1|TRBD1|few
CASSLAAGGQFF
TGTGCCAGCAGCTTAGCAGCAGGGGGGCAGTTCTTC
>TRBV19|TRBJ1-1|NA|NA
CASSPRTVNTEAFF
TGTGCCAGTAGTCCCCGAACGGTGAACACTGAAGCTTTCTTT
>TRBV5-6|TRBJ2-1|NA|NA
CASSLDRYYNEQFF
TGTGCCAGCAGCTTGGACAGGTACTACAATGAGCAGTTCTTC
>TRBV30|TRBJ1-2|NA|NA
CAWSRPNYGYTF
TGTGCCTGGAGCAGGCCTAACTATGGCTACACCTTC
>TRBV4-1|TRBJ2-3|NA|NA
CASSQARDTQYF
TGCGCCAGCAGCCAAGCTCGAGATACGCAGTATTTT
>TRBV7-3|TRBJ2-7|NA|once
CASSWGGGPSYEQYF
TGTGCCAGCAGCTGGGGAGGGGGACCCTCCTACGAGCAGTACTTC
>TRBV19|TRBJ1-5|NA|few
CASSMGRWDQPQHF
TGTGCCAGTAGTATGGGCAGGTGGGATCAGCCCCAGCATTTT
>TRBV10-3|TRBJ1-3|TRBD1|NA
CAIRGDRGAGNTIYF
TGTGCCATCAGGGGGGACAGGGGCGCTGGAAACACCATATATTTT
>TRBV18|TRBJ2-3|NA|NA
CASSLLRGPSPVGDTQYF
TGTGCCAGCTCACTCCTTCGGGGTCCTTCCCCCGTGGGAGATACGCAGTATTTT
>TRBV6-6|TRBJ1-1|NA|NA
CASSFSPRDTEAFF
TGTGCCAGCAGTTTCTCACCTCGGGACACTGAAGCTTTCTTT